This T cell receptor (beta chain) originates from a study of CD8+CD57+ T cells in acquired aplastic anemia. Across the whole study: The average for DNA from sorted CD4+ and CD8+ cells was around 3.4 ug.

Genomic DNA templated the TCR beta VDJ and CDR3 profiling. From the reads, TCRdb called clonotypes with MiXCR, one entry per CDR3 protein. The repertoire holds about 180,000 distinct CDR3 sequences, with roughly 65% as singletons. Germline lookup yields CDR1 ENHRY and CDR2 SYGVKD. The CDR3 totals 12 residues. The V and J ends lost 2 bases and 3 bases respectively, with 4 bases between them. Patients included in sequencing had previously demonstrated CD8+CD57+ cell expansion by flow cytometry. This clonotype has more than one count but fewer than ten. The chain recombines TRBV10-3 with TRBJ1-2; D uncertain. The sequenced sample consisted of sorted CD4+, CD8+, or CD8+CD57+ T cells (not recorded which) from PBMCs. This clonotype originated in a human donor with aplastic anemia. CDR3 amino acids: CAISEADYGYTF. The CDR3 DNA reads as TGTGCCATCAGTGAGGCGGACTATGGCTACACCTTC.